This TCR beta chain was documented in a study of T cells in localized non-small cell lung cancer. Findings of the study overall: Out of the top 100 tumor clones, a median around 57 were seen in adjacent lung. A raised T cell density in blood coincided with lengthier overall survival. Uninvolved nearby lung showed the greatest T cell clonality, exceeding that found in tumor.

By share of the sample, this clone is medium-sized (0.01 to 0.1%). Antigen specificity is unknown. V was cut by 3 bases and J by 2 bases, with 10 bases left in between. Germline CDR1 is MDHEN and CDR2 is SYDVKM. The CDR3 covers 14 residues. Clones were read by immunoSEQ multiplex PCR, and TCRdb kept only the in-frame ones, dropping some. The sample shows roughly 4,700 clones, approximately 26% of them seen only once. This clonotype was obtained from a man aged 35-75 years with stage II lung adenocarcinoma. V is TRBV28 and J is TRBJ1-2; D unclear. The sample was lung tumor tissue, taken before any cancer treatment. The CDR3, as DNA: TGTGCCAGCAGTTTGGGAAGACTGAACTATGGCTACACCTTC. Translation gives CASSLGRLNYGYTF.